This T cell receptor (beta chain) was retrieved from a study of blood T cell repertoires in COVID-19. Study-level information: In each case, the material was cDNA or gDNA derived from T cells, B-cell-depleted T cells, or PBMCs.

This CDR3 region has 14 residues. Trimming took off 11 bases at V and 2 bases at J, with 18 bases between the two ends. Germline V gene lookup returns CDR1 SEHNR and CDR2 FQNEAQ (reference sequence). As handled by the study authors: Amplification of reference gene primers was used by the study to estimate nucleated cell counts. Data came from immunoSEQ multiplex PCR; TCRdb stores just in-frame clones and leaves some out. Clone size and the V and J calls come from that table; the DNA yielded D and trimming. The sample holds tens of thousands of clones, less than 85% seen once. The gene calls are TRBV7-9 and TRBJ2-5; D not certain. This TCR derives from a human donor in a cohort sampled during active COVID-19. Sample: peripheral blood. The CDR3 is CALEASKPQETQYF. The CDR3 DNA reads TGTGCCCTGGAAGCGTCGAAACCTCAAGAGACCCAGTACTTC.